What follows are 20 T cell receptor beta chains derived from one specimen sequenced in a study of post-analysis software for immune sequencing data. cDNA libraries of TCR beta carried unique molecular identifiers. TCRdb redid the calling of the PCR reads with MiXCR, one entry per CDR3 protein. The sample consists of roughly 670,000 distinct CDR3 sequences, roughly three fifths of them appearing once. Study results and limitations: Roughly 5 TRBV segments were significantly more frequent in patients than in controls. TRBV5-6, TRBV5-1 and TRBV20-1 were among these segments.

Their specific antigens are unknown. The source material was blood. These receptors originate from a girl aged 2 to 10 with multiple sclerosis.

The chain has TRBV4-3 and TRBJ2-1, with TRBD2 identical over 9 bases. Unmatched junction bases numbered 10, after V lost 4 bases and J lost 0 bases. Germline CDR1 reads LGHNA; CDR2 reads YSLEER. The CDR3 runs 18 residues. This CDR3 reads CASSPGVAGVISYNEQFF. In DNA form, the CDR3 reads TGCGCCAGCAGCCCCGGGGTAGCGGGGGTCATCTCCTACAATGAGCAGTTCTTC.

This chain uses TRBV14 with TRBJ1-2; 9 nucleotides align to TRBD1. This CDR3 comprises 15 residues. Trimming took 0 bases from V and 8 from J; bases not matched to a gene: 7. Germline lookup yields CDR1 SGHDN and CDR2 FVKESK. The CDR3 spells CASSQERDRGNGYTF. The CDR3 DNA reads as TGTGCCAGCAGCCAAGAAAGAGACAGGGGGAACGGCTACACCTTC.

This clonotype was seen more than once but under ten times. The chain carries TRBV7-9 and TRBJ2-4; D gene unclear. The CDR3 sequence is 14 residues long. Germline CDR1 SEHNR, CDR2 FQNEAQ (reference sequence). V lost 4 bases and J lost 13, with 20 bases in between. This CDR3 is CASSYPASVQPQYF. The CDR3 region has the DNA TGTGCCAGCAGCTACCCAGCATCGGTACAGCCACAGTACTTC.

The chain combines TRBV24-1 with TRBJ2-3; TRBD2 aligns across 10 bases. The V and J ends lost 3 bases and 13 bases, in that order; junction bases with no gene match: 0. The CDR3 totals 11 residues. The germline gives CDR1 KGHDR, CDR2 SFDVKD. CDR3 nucleotides: TGTGCCACCAGTGATGGGACTAGCGAGTATTTT. As protein: CATSDGTSEYF.

CDR3: CASSLSGVADTQYF. The CDR3 nucleotides are TGTGCCAGCAGCTTATCAGGGGTCGCAGATACGCAGTATTTT. The chain carries TRBV7-8 and TRBJ2-3; possible D gene TRBD1, 6 bases. The germline V gene encodes CDR1 SGHVS and CDR2 FQNEAQ. The V and J ends lost 2 bases and 4 bases respectively, with 10 bases between them. This CDR3 contains 14 residues.

Here the CDR3 reads CASSLGTSGGATNGQETQYF. The CDR3 coding sequence is TGTGCCAGCAGCTTAGGAACTAGCGGGGGGGCCACCAACGGTCAAGAGACCCAGTACTTC. V is TRBV13 and J is TRBJ2-5; TRBD2 agrees at 13 bases. Looked up from germline, CDR1 is PRHDT and CDR2 is FYEKMQ (reference sequence). With 0 bases clipped from V and 2 bases from J, the junction kept 12 bases outside the gene matches. CDR3 length: 20 amino acids.

The table lists this clonotype with many counts. CDR3 sequence reads: CSAAGQGHNEQFF. The DNA of the CDR3 is TGCAGCGCCGCGGGACAGGGCCACAATGAGCAGTTCTTC. The V call is TRBV29-1, the J call TRBJ2-1; 9 nucleotides match TRBD1. Germline V gene data show CDR1 as SQVTM and CDR2 as ANQGSEA. The CDR3 length is 13 residues. Trimming took 7 bases from V and 5 from J; bases not matched to a gene: 6.

The chain is built from TRBV9 and TRBJ2-3; a possible D gene is TRBD2 (6 bases). The CDR3 totals 15 residues. V was trimmed by 3 bases and J by 1 base, leaving 12 bases between them. The V gene's germline CDR1 is SGDLS and CDR2 YYNGEE. In DNA form, the CDR3 reads TGTGCCAGCAGCGGCGGGGTGATTCGCACAGATACGCAGTATTTT. Protein sequence: CASSGGVIRTDTQYF.

This clonotype came up a few times. The V and J genes are TRBV20-1 and TRBJ2-1, with 9 bases aligning to TRBD1. The CDR3 totals 15 residues. CDR1 and CDR2 from the germline V gene are DFQATT and SNEGSKA (reference sequence). The V gene end was trimmed by 0 bases and the J gene end by 7 bases; junction bases not matched to a gene: 7. CDR3 loop: CSARDRNRGRNEQFF. CDR3 nucleotides: TGCAGTGCTAGAGATCGGAACAGGGGGCGAAATGAGCAGTTCTTC.

The chain has TRBV18 and TRBJ1-5; D not resolved. Trimming stripped 2 bases from V and 2 bases from J, with 7 bases between. The CDR3 runs to 14 residues. Germline loops: CDR1 KGHSH, CDR2 LQKENI. DNA for the CDR3: TGTGCCAGCTCACCAGAGGGTGGCAATCAGCCCCAGCATTTT. This gives the protein CASSPEGGNQPQHF.

The chain combines TRBV20-1 with TRBJ1-1; a possible D gene is TRBD1 (5 bases). There are 16 residues in the CDR3. Per germline, CDR1 DFQATT and CDR2 SNEGSKA (reference sequence). Deletions cut 0 bases from V and 3 bases from J, with 17 bases between. DNA of the CDR3: TGCAGTGCTAGAGATTGGGGGACTGTGGAGGACACTGAAGCTTTCTTT. Protein sequence: CSARDWGTVEDTEAFF.

V is TRBV24-1 and J is TRBJ2-3; D is possibly TRBD1 (5 bases). The CDR3 has 14 residues. CDR1 KGHDR and CDR2 SFDVKD come from the germline V gene. V lost 4 bases and J 4 bases, leaving 11 bases between the germline ends. The CDR3 here is CATSDPSRADTQYF. CDR3 coding DNA: TGTGCCACCAGTGACCCATCCAGGGCAGATACGCAGTATTTT.

V is TRBV15 and J is TRBJ2-1; 7 nucleotides align to TRBD2. Per germline, CDR1 LNHNV and CDR2 YYDKDF (reference sequence). This CDR3 has 16 residues. The junction had 6 bases not matched to a gene; V was cut back by 2 bases and J by 2 bases. The CDR3: CATSRLAANPYNEQFF. CDR3 coding DNA: TGTGCCACCAGCAGACTAGCGGCAAACCCCTACAATGAGCAGTTCTTC.

V usage is TRBV25-1 and J usage is TRBJ2-3, with D possibly matching TRBD2 (6 bases). The ends were cut back, 5 bases at V and 2 bases at J, with 11 bases in the middle. CDR1 is MGHDK and CDR2 is SYGVNS in the germline V gene. The length of the CDR3 is 14 residues. DNA of the CDR3: TGTGCCAGCAGTAAGGCGGGAACCACAGATACGCAGTATTTT. This codes for CASSKAGTTDTQYF.

V is TRBV3-1 and J is TRBJ2-5; 12 positions agree with TRBD2. This CDR3 region has 18 residues. CDR1 is LGHDT, CDR2 YNNKEL, per germline (reference sequence). V lost 1 base, J lost 3 bases, and 9 bases stayed unmatched. CDR3 sequence: CASSQVVGLAGLEETQYF. CDR3 sequence (DNA): TGTGCCAGCAGCCAAGTGGTCGGACTAGCGGGGTTGGAAGAGACCCAGTACTTC.

The chain joins TRBV5-1 to TRBJ2-1, with D perhaps matching TRBD2 (5 bases). This CDR3 is built from 15 residues. Trimming removed 0 bases from V and 3 bases from J, with 10 bases in between. Germline V CDR1 and CDR2: SGHRS, YFSETQ. The CDR3 coding sequence is TGCGCCAGCAGCTTGGCTCCGGGAATCTACAATGAGCAGTTCTTC. This encodes CASSLAPGIYNEQFF.

The rearrangement joins TRBV20-1 to TRBJ2-7; D not resolved. Trimming shortened V by 1 base and J by 0 bases, and 7 bases separated the two germline ends. The CDR3 runs 13 residues. In germline, CDR1 is DFQATT, CDR2 SNEGSKA (reference sequence). The CDR3 DNA follows: TGCAGTGCTAGAGTCGTCAGCTCCTACGAGCAGTACTTC. Its protein product is CSARVVSSYEQYF.

This clonotype was seen only once. No conserved phenylalanine or tryptophan ends this CDR3, so it is likely a read error. Here the CDR3 reads CASSLGIGYGYTI. Here the CDR3 DNA reads TGTGCCAGCAGTTTGGGGATCGGCTATGGCTACACCATC. The J gene is TRBJ1-2, the V gene TRBV12-3 or TRBV12-4; D gene ambiguous. The CDR3 spans 13 residues. Deletions cut 3 bases from V and 4 bases from J, with 9 bases between.

The gene calls are TRBV4-1 and TRBJ2-7; 10 positions agree with TRBD2. The germline V gene encodes CDR1 MGHRA and CDR2 YSYEKL. The CDR3 runs to 17 residues. The trim removed 0 bases at V and 2 bases at J, leaving 7 bases unmatched. CDR3 sequence: CASSQDKLAGLAYEQYF. In DNA, the CDR3 is TGCGCCAGCAGCCAAGATAAACTAGCGGGACTCGCCTACGAGCAGTACTTC.

This clonotype occurred a few times. This chain joins TRBV10-3 and TRBJ2-5; TRBD2 matches at 12 bases. Looked up from germline, CDR1 is ENHRY and CDR2 is SYGVKD. Trimming removed 5 bases from V and 1 base from J; junction bases left unmatched: 5. The CDR3 totals 16 residues. The CDR3 here is CAISLRLAGVQETQYF. The CDR3 nucleotides read TGTGCCATCAGTCTTCGACTAGCGGGGGTCCAAGAGACCCAGTACTTC.